One TCR beta chain is described in this entry. Its antigen is undetermined. The read terminates 3 residues ahead of where the CDR3 ends, so the germline J gene completes it. The sample originates from a study of T cells in women clearing cervical HPV infection. CDR3 length: 15 amino acids. The ends lost 4 bases at V and 2 bases at J; junction bases unmatched: 6. The germline V gene has CDR1 SGHNT and CDR2 YYREEE (reference sequence). Study-level points and caveats: T-cell numbers per sample were unknown and may explain richness differences.

TCRdb's table, derived via immunoSEQ multiplex PCR, lists solely in-frame clones and lacks some. The sample includes about 22,000 clones. The V gene is TRBV5-4, the J gene TRBJ2-7, with 10 bases identical to TRBD1. Material: blood buffy coat. This receptor was obtained from a woman between 18 and 70 years old with a cervical HPV16 infection that either progressed to CIN3+ or cleared (not recorded which). CDR3: CASSPGQGVAYEQYF. The part of the CDR3 DNA that was read is TGTGCCAGCAGCCCAGGACAGGGGGTGGCCTACGAG.